These T cell receptor beta chains were read from a single sample in a study of cytotoxic CD8 clonotypes in ibrutinib-treated CLL. TCRdb keeps only in-frame clones here, not all; method: immunoSEQ multiplex PCR. The sample records about 120,000 clones, roughly 85% being singletons. The specimen was PBMCs, collected after 24 months of ibrutinib treatment. The receptor set was obtained from a human donor with chronic lymphocytic leukemia. Both conserved end residues are part of each CDR3. Fields, in order: clone size, CDR3 length, V gene, J gene, D gene, CDR3 protein, CDR3 DNA. D genes are given only for firm matches. Rows give clone size only sometimes, using once, few, many, or a class for an expanded clone.

NA	17	TRBV23-1	TRBJ2-7	TRBD2	CASSHIGLAGGPYEQYF	TGCGCCAGCAGTCACATAGGACTAGCGGGAGGGCCCTACGAGCAGTACTTC
NA	16	TRBV6-5	TRBJ2-1	NA	CASSYSVGASYNEQFF	TGTGCCAGCAGTTACTCGGTGGGGGCTTCCTACAATGAGCAGTTCTTC
NA	15	TRBV7-3	TRBJ2-3	NA	CASSPNPGAGDTQYF	TGTGCCAGCAGCCCAAATCCGGGGGCGGGAGATACGCAGTATTTT
NA	12	TRBV18	TRBJ2-5	NA	CASSPSGETQYF	TGTGCCAGCTCACCCTCCGGGGAGACCCAGTACTTC
NA	14	TRBV28	TRBJ1-2	TRBD1	CASSLWQGDYGYTF	TGTGCCAGCAGTTTATGGCAGGGGGACTATGGCTACACCTTC
NA	15	TRBV30	TRBJ2-5	TRBD2	CAWKAGGTSQETQYF	TGTGCCTGGAAGGCGGGGGGGACTTCACAAGAGACCCAGTACTTC
NA	12	TRBV7-2	TRBJ1-2	NA	CASSLGPIGYTF	TGTGCCAGCAGCCTAGGGCCCATTGGCTACACCTTC
NA	11	TRBV28	TRBJ2-5	NA	CASSWVETQYF	TGTGCCAGCAGTTGGGTAGAGACCCAGTACTTC
once	13	TRBV19	TRBJ1-2	TRBD1	CASRGQLFYGYTF	TGTGCCAGTAGGGGACAGCTTTTTTATGGCTACACCTTC
NA	14	TRBV19	TRBJ2-7	TRBD2	CASSIGRAGYEQYF	TGTGCCAGTAGTATCGGGAGGGCCGGATACGAGCAGTACTTC
NA	14	TRBV18	TRBJ2-7	TRBD1	CASSSGQGIGEQYF	TGTGCCAGCTCATCCGGACAGGGGATAGGGGAGCAGTACTTC
NA	14	TRBV27	TRBJ1-1	NA	CASRVGTPNTEAFF	TGTGCCAGCAGAGTAGGGACCCCGAACACTGAAGCTTTCTTT
once	14	TRBV18	TRBJ1-5	NA	CASSPGEQNQPQHF	TGTGCCAGCTCACCAGGGGAGCAAAATCAGCCCCAGCATTTT
NA	16	TRBV25-1	TRBJ1-3	NA	CASSEYGAELGNTIYF	TGTGCCAGCAGTGAATACGGGGCGGAACTTGGAAACACCATATATTTT
few	13	TRBV2	TRBJ1-5	NA	CASRGYSNQPQHF	TGTGCCAGCAGGGGATATAGCAATCAGCCCCAGCATTTT
NA	12	TRBV7-9	TRBJ1-2	NA	CASSLASYGYTF	TGTGCCAGCAGCTTAGCTAGCTATGGCTACACCTTC
NA	18	TRBV7-1	TRBJ2-6	NA	CASSRADTRTKSGQRPDF	TGTGCCAGCAGCAGGGCAGATACGAGGACAAAGTCGGGCCAACGTCCTGACTTC
NA	13	TRBV4-1	TRBJ2-7	NA	CASSRTPASEQYF	TGCGCCAGCAGCCGCACACCGGCCAGCGAGCAGTACTTC
NA	17	TRBV7-6	TRBJ2-5	NA	CASSLVLYSSQQETQYF	TGTGCCAGCAGCTTAGTTCTTTACTCAAGCCAGCAAGAGACCCAGTACTTC
few	12	TRBV28	TRBJ2-7	NA	CASSTDRPEQYF	TGTGCCAGCAGTACGGACAGACCTGAGCAGTACTTC
once	15	TRBV2	TRBJ2-7	TRBD2	CASLERASGSYEQYF	TGTGCCAGCCTAGAGCGGGCTAGCGGGAGTTACGAGCAGTACTTC
NA	13	TRBV19	TRBJ1-5	NA	CASNGQGPQPQHF	TGTGCCAGTAACGGGCAGGGGCCCCAGCCCCAGCATTTT
NA	14	TRBV2	TRBJ1-5	NA	CASSLQGFQQPQHF	TGTGCCAGCAGTCTCCAGGGATTCCAGCAGCCCCAGCATTTT
NA	12	TRBV19	TRBJ2-2	NA	CASRRASGELFF	TGTGCCAGTAGGAGGGCATCCGGGGAGCTGTTTTTT
NA	15	TRBV7-9	TRBJ2-3	NA	CATETSGFVPDTQYF	TGTGCCACCGAAACCTCTGGCTTCGTCCCAGATACGCAGTATTTT
NA	14	TRBV28	TRBJ1-2	NA	CASSFGARGDGYTF	TGTGCCAGCAGTTTTGGTGCCAGGGGAGATGGCTACACCTTC
NA	14	TRBV6-5	TRBJ2-7	NA	CASSTRQLTYEQYF	TGTGCCAGCAGTACCAGACAGCTTACCTACGAGCAGTACTTC
NA	16	TRBV5-1	TRBJ2-7	NA	CASSLDVGLSSYEQYF	TGCGCCAGCAGCTTGGATGTGGGTCTCTCCTCCTACGAGCAGTACTTC
NA	13	TRBV4-3	TRBJ2-5	NA	CASSQDRQETQYF	TGCGCCAGCAGCCAAGATCGCCAAGAGACCCAGTACTTC
NA	14	TRBV7-2	TRBJ2-7	TRBD1	CASSFATGFYEQYF	TGTGCCAGCAGCTTTGCGACAGGGTTCTACGAGCAGTACTTC
NA	15	TRBV19	TRBJ1-2	NA	CASSSQVERPGGYTF	TGTGCCAGTAGTTCTCAAGTGGAGCGGCCTGGTGGCTACACCTTC
NA	15	TRBV11-3	TRBJ2-1	TRBD2	CASSQTSGIYNEQFF	TGTGCCAGCAGCCAGACTAGCGGGATTTACAATGAGCAGTTCTTC
NA	15	TRBV7-2	TRBJ2-1	NA	CASSISRNLNNEQFF	TGTGCCAGCAGCATTAGCAGAAATCTCAACAATGAGCAGTTCTTC
NA	15	TRBV5-4	TRBJ2-5	NA	CASSLASASGETQYF	TGTGCCAGCAGCTTGGCCTCGGCTAGTGGGGAGACCCAGTACTTC
NA	14	TRBV28	TRBJ1-3	NA	CASSLTRQGNTIYF	TGTGCCAGCAGCCTGACCCGGCAGGGAAACACCATATATTTT
NA	16	TRBV7-8	TRBJ1-1	TRBD1	CASSLVGQILNTEAFF	TGTGCCAGCAGCTTGGTGGGACAGATACTGAACACTGAAGCTTTCTTT
NA	13	TRBV5-6	TRBJ1-6	TRBD1	CASTGSQGSGLHF	TGTGCCAGCACCGGATCACAGGGGTCTGGCCTCCACTTT
NA	12	TRBV7-2	TRBJ2-3	NA	CASSRGQGTQYF	TGTGCCAGCAGCCGGGGGCAAGGTACGCAGTATTTT
NA	14	TRBV6-5	TRBJ2-3	NA	CASSYHLSTDTQYF	TGTGCCAGCAGTTACCATCTTAGCACAGATACGCAGTATTTT
NA	19	TRBV12-2	TRBJ2-1	NA	CASRLEGLAGGKTYNEQFF	TGTGCAAGTCGCTTAGAGGGTCTAGCGGGGGGGAAGACCTACAATGAGCAGTTCTTC
NA	14	TRBV28	TRBJ1-5	TRBD1	CASTSGQGRQPQHF	TGTGCCAGCACCTCGGGACAGGGTCGTCAGCCCCAGCATTTT
NA	15	TRBV5-4	TRBJ1-4	TRBD1	CASSSSGGGNEKLFF	TGTGCCAGCAGCTCCTCAGGGGGGGGAAATGAAAAACTGTTTTTT
NA	15	TRBV28	TRBJ1-6	TRBD1	CASSPQGAWNSPLHF	TGTGCCAGCAGTCCCCAGGGGGCTTGGAATTCACCCCTCCACTTT
once	14	TRBV28	TRBJ1-1	NA	CASSLGGRGFGAFF	TGTGCCAGCAGTTTAGGAGGGAGGGGGTTTGGAGCTTTCTTT